The TCR beta chain described here comes from a study of cytomegalovirus exposure and HLA in healthy donors. Details on this clone: Its antigen is undetermined.

General study findings and limits: A missense variant in DCLRE1C was later tied to TCR beta V- and J-gene trimming.

Per germline, CDR1 MNHEY and CDR2 SVGAGI. This CDR3 comprises 13 residues. The V gene lost 6 bases and the J gene lost 2 bases, with 10 bases spanning the gap. Primers: 60 Vbeta forward and 13 Jbeta reverse. Clones were read by immunoSEQ multiplex PCR, and TCRdb kept only the in-frame ones, dropping some. The data contain over 85,000 clones, about 60% of them singletons. Source material: PBMCs. This TCR was recovered from a human donor in good health. The chain has TRBV6-5 and TRBJ1-1; D perhaps matches TRBD1 (6 bases). The CDR3 region is CASRGQPNTEAFF. In DNA form, the CDR3 reads TGTGCCAGCAGAGGACAGCCAAACACTGAAGCTTTCTTT.